This T cell receptor beta chain derives from a study of blood T cell repertoires in COVID-19. Per the authors' pipeline: Estimation of nucleated cell counts relied on the amplification of reference gene primers. Assay used: immunoSEQ multiplex PCR; TCRdb lists only in-frame clones, some missing. V, J and clone size are those of that table, while D and trimming were read from the DNA. The sample holds about 300,000 clones, over 75% seen once. Germline values: CDR1 KGHSH, CDR2 LQKENI. Trimming at V came to 3 bases and at J to 2 bases, leaving 3 bases not matched to a gene. CDR3 size: 15 residues. This TCR was recovered from a human donor in a cohort sampled during active COVID-19. What was sequenced was peripheral blood. The chain uses TRBV18 and TRBJ2-5; 10 nucleotides line up with TRBD1. This CDR3 is CASSPGQGYQETQYF. The CDR3 nucleotides are TGTGCCAGCTCACCGGGACAGGGGTATCAAGAGACCCAGTACTTC. The variable domain in full, with the rest retrieved from reference TRBV18 and TRBJ2-5, is NAGVMQNPRHLVRRRGQEARLRCSPMKGHSHVYWYRQLPEEGLKFMVYLQKENIIDESGMPKERFSAEFPKEGPSILRIQQVVRGDSAAYFCASSPGQGYQETQYFGPGTRLLVL.